This record covers a single T cell receptor beta chain. Germline-derived CDR1 and CDR2 are LGHNA and YNFKEQ. The CDR3 has 15 amino acids. V was pared by 3 bases and J by 3 bases, with 4 bases of the junction left unmatched. The entry originates in a study of blood T cell repertoires in COVID-19. Study in general: From T cells, B-cell-depleted T cells, or PBMCs came the material, which was cDNA or gDNA.

The repertoire was sequenced with immunoSEQ multiplex PCR; TCRdb's copy has only in-frame clones and lacks some. This table has hundreds of thousands of clones, about four fifths appearing once. This clonotype originated in a woman in her 40s with active or convalescent COVID-19. The V and J genes are TRBV4-2 and TRBJ1-3, with 8 bases matching TRBD1. Source material: peripheral blood. The CDR3 DNA reads as TGTGCCAGCAGCCAGACAGGGGTGATTGGAAACACCATATATTTT. This translates into CASSQTGVIGNTIYF.